A selection of T cell receptor beta chains follows, all from one sample in a study of regulatory dendritic cells for organ transplantation. No antigen has been assigned to these receptors. Clones were sequenced by immunoSEQ multiplex PCR, and TCRdb holds only the in-frame ones, with some missing. The table lists about 11,000 clones, over 70% of them singletons, with over 2.5% in the top ten. The material sequenced was memory CD4+ T cells from blood cultured with regulatory dendritic cells. These receptors were collected from a human donor in good health. CDR3s include the opening cysteine and the closing phenylalanine or tryptophan.

CDR3: CASSQDYGGVNTGELFF
J: TRBJ2-2
V: TRBV4-3

CDR3: CASSVGTGSEQYF
J: TRBJ2-7
V: TRBV9

CDR3: CASSLTSPGTEAFF
J: TRBJ1-1
V: TRBV7-2

CDR3: CASSRTGFGNQPQHF
J: TRBJ1-5
V: TRBV6-5

CDR3: CASSVVGAGTIYF
J: TRBJ1-3
V: TRBV9

CDR3: CASSSTLPGGNSPLHF
J: TRBJ1-6
V: TRBV7-6

CDR3: CASSDAVNSNQPQHF
J: TRBJ1-5
V: TRBV18

CDR3: CASRRDFQETQYF
J: TRBJ2-5
V: TRBV2

CDR3: CASSREASGQETQYF
J: TRBJ2-5
V: TRBV9

CDR3: CASSLLGTGMGGYTF
J: TRBJ1-2
V: TRBV7-2

CDR3: CASRYRPVSTEAFF
J: TRBJ1-1
V: TRBV2

CDR3: CASSLQGLSTDTQYF
J: TRBJ2-3
V: TRBV28

CDR3: CASRNSASPSTDTQYF
J: TRBJ2-3
V: TRBV19

CDR3: CASSPPGQGSPQYF
J: TRBJ2-5
V: TRBV7-3

CDR3: CASSIVPHGRGYF
J: TRBJ2-4
V: TRBV19

CDR3: CASRTWAGGNTEAFF
J: TRBJ1-1
V: TRBV6-5

CDR3: CASREGPYYGYTF
J: TRBJ1-2
V: TRBV7-2

CDR3: CASSPESGGRGTQYF
J: TRBJ2-5
V: TRBV18

CDR3: CASRNRGGQYNEQFF
J: TRBJ2-1
V: TRBV19

CDR3: CASSSGPGETYEQYF
J: TRBJ2-7
V: TRBV5-6

CDR3: CASTLRTGTDTQYF
J: TRBJ2-3
V: TRBV6-5

CDR3: CASRKTARDNSPLHF
J: TRBJ1-6
V: TRBV5-4

CDR3: CASSLLIGTGGRGTQYF
J: TRBJ2-3
V: TRBV11-2

CDR3: CASSLVGSSGANVLTF
J: TRBJ2-6
V: TRBV5-1

CDR3: CASSLARVDTIYF
J: TRBJ1-3
V: TRBV5-6

CDR3: CASSHGTGQETQYF
J: TRBJ2-5
V: TRBV5-1

CDR3: CASSLVLSTDTQYF
J: TRBJ2-3
V: TRBV11-2

CDR3: CASSQPQGLEYF
J: TRBJ2-7
V: TRBV6-6

CDR3: CASSLQGNSEYEQYF
J: TRBJ2-7
V: TRBV5-1

CDR3: CASSGEGTGLYGYTF
J: TRBJ1-2
V: TRBV6-1

CDR3: CASSLDVGGLQETQYF
J: TRBJ2-5
V: TRBV5-1

CDR3: CASSQDVQGGVGRETQYF
J: TRBJ2-5
V: TRBV4-3

CDR3: CASSPDRTSYEQYF
J: TRBJ2-7
V: TRBV7-3

CDR3: CASSPGRRAGSIWTEAFF
J: TRBJ1-1
V: TRBV18

CDR3: CASRSGDMSYGYTF
J: TRBJ1-2
V: TRBV6-5

CDR3: CASSDRVGTGELFF
J: TRBJ2-2
V: TRBV2

CDR3: CASSLESASGVNEQFF
J: TRBJ2-1
V: TRBV5-4